These 20 T cell receptor beta chains share one sample of origin, sequenced in a study of cytomegalovirus exposure and HLA in healthy donors. Profiling relied on immunoSEQ multiplex PCR, and the TCRdb table lists in-frame clones only, not all of them. The sample records almost 200,000 clones, roughly 81% being singletons. Sequencing used PBMCs. The receptors were gathered from a woman under 40 in good health and CMV-seronegative.

V gene TRBV6-1 combines with J gene TRBJ1-3; D is uncertain. The V end was cut by 4 bases, the J end by 0 bases, with 10 bases between. The CDR3 contains 15 residues. CDR1 and CDR2 (germline): MNHNS, SASEGT. The CDR3 region is CASSVQSLSGNTIYF. In DNA form, the CDR3 reads TGTGCCAGCAGTGTACAGTCCCTCTCTGGAAACACCATATATTTT.

V usage is TRBV15 and J usage is TRBJ2-7; possible D gene TRBD1, 5 bases. This CDR3 is built from 15 residues. CDR1 LNHNV and CDR2 YYDKDF come from the germline V gene (reference sequence). Trimming removed 0 bases at V and 7 bases at J, with 16 bases between. CDR3 protein: CATSRDRQGSREQYF. The CDR3 region has the DNA TGTGCCACCAGCAGAGATAGGCAGGGAAGTAGGGAGCAGTACTTC.

The chain couples TRBV7-9 to TRBJ2-7; TRBD1 agrees at 7 bases. CDR3 length: 15 residues. Trimming at V came to 4 bases and at J to 3 bases, leaving 9 bases not matched to a gene. The germline V gene has CDR1 SEHNR and CDR2 FQNEAQ (reference sequence). DNA of the CDR3: TGTGCCAGCAGCTCCAACCGGGACAGATTCTACGAGCAGTACTTC. Protein sequence: CASSSNRDRFYEQYF.

The gene calls are TRBV7-7 and TRBJ2-3; TRBD2 matches 9 bases. Trimming removed 1 base from V and 5 bases from J; junction bases left unmatched: 7. The germline gives CDR1 SSHAT, CDR2 FNYEAQ (reference sequence). This CDR3 is 16 amino acids long. CDR3 bases: TGTGCCAGCAGCTTAGGGGCGGGGGGGCCCATAGATACGCAGTATTTT. This gives the protein CASSLGAGGPIDTQYF.

V is TRBV2 and J is TRBJ2-1; a weak D match, TRBD1 (6 bases). Trimming cost V 7 bases and J 4 bases, with 11 bases left between them. Per the germline V gene, CDR1 is SNHLY and CDR2 is FYNNEI. This CDR3 comprises 13 residues. CDR3 in amino acids: CASMGHLYNEQFF. The CDR3 region has the DNA TGTGCCAGCATGGGACATTTATACAATGAGCAGTTCTTC.

The genes are TRBV6-1 and TRBJ1-2; 8 bases fit TRBD1. The CDR3 runs to 13 residues. CDR1 is MNHNS and CDR2 is SASEGT in the germline V gene. Trimming took 1 base from V and 8 from J; bases not matched to a gene: 3. CDR3 residues: CASSEGAGGGYTF. Written as DNA, the CDR3 is TGTGCCAGCAGTGAAGGGGCAGGGGGCGGCTACACCTTC.

Notes on this clone: One end of the junction does not line up with germline, which may come from a read error. The V gene is TRBV18, the J gene TRBJ2-1; 12 nucleotides line up with TRBD2. Germline CDR1 KGHSH, CDR2 LQKENI. The CDR3 has 18 amino acids. This CDR3 reads CVSSPRGLAGPSYNEQFF. The CDR3 DNA follows: TGTGTCAGCTCACCGCGTGGACTAGCGGGACCTTCCTACAATGAGCAGTTCTTC.

The rearrangement joins TRBV7-6 to TRBJ2-7, with 10 bases that match TRBD1. CDR1 is SGHVS and CDR2 is FNYEAQ in the germline V gene. V trimming: 5 bases; J trimming: 6 bases; junction bases outside the gene matches: 4. CDR3 length: 13 residues. The CDR3 region is CASSLGQGGEQYF. CDR3 nucleotide sequence: TGTGCCAGCAGCCTCGGACAGGGGGGCGAGCAGTACTTC.

Concerning this clone: Compared with germline, one end of the junction differs, possibly owing to a read error. V and J are TRBV7-9 and TRBJ2-7, with 8 bases that match TRBD1. Germline V gives CDR1 SEHNR, CDR2 FQNEAQ (reference sequence). The CDR3 has 13 residues. In DNA form, the CDR3 reads TGTGCCAGCAGCTTAGGACAGGGGAATCCCGAAGCCTTC. Translating it yields CASSLGQGNPEAF.

This chain connects TRBV28 to TRBJ2-6, with D unresolved. The CDR3 spans 14 residues. Germline V gives CDR1 MDHEN, CDR2 SYDVKM. Trimming took off 6 bases at V and 4 bases at J, with 10 bases between the two ends. CDR3 residues: CASSVVGGANVLTF. CDR3 bases: TGTGCCAGCAGCGTGGTCGGGGGGGCCAACGTCCTGACTTTC.

This CDR3 reads CASSTGQLSFSGNTIYF. In DNA, the CDR3 is TGCGCCAGCAGCACCGGACAACTAAGTTTCTCTGGAAACACCATATATTTT. This chain uses TRBV5-1 with TRBJ1-3; D may be TRBD1 (5 bases). The V and J ends lost 4 bases and 0 bases respectively, with 17 bases between them. From germline, CDR1 is SGHRS and CDR2 YFSETQ. CDR3 length: 17 residues. Filled out from reference TRBV5-1 and TRBJ1-3, the complete variable domain reads KAGVTQTPRYLIKTRGQQVTLSCSPISGHRSVSWYQQTPGQGLQFLFEYFSETQRNKGNFPGRFSGRQFSNSRSEMNVSTLELGDSALYLCASSTGQLSFSGNTIYFGEGSWLTVV.

This chain links TRBV27 with TRBJ2-3, with 9 positions matching TRBD1. The junction had 12 bases not matched to a gene; V was cut back by 8 bases and J by 3 bases. Germline CDR1 is MNHEY and CDR2 is SMNVEV (reference sequence). The CDR3 is 16 amino acids. The CDR3 here is CASGKTGGAETDTQYF. CDR3 nucleotide sequence: TGTGCCAGCGGAAAAACAGGGGGCGCAGAGACAGATACGCAGTATTTT.

The chain employs TRBV18 and TRBJ2-1; 9 bases fit TRBD1. Unmatched junction bases numbered 7, after V lost 1 base and J lost 6 bases. Germline CDR1 is KGHSH and CDR2 is LQKENI. CDR3 length: 16 amino acids. CDR3 residues: CASSPLGTGNANEQFF. The CDR3 bases are TGTGCCAGCTCACCACTCGGGACAGGGAACGCCAATGAGCAGTTCTTC.

CDR3 sequence reads: CASSPLTSRYEQYF. The CDR3, as DNA: TGTGCCAGCAGCCCCCTGACAAGCCGCTACGAGCAGTACTTC. This chain uses TRBV7-8 with TRBJ2-7, with no clear D. The germline CDR1 and CDR2 sequences are SGHVS and FQNEAQ. This CDR3 region has 14 residues. V lost 5 bases, J lost 3 bases, and 14 bases lay in between.

As to this clone: The same CDR3 arises from other DNA sequences in this sample as well. This chain uses TRBV4-1 with TRBJ2-7; D is unclear. The CDR3 runs to 13 residues. Germline-derived CDR1 and CDR2 are MGHRA and YSYEKL. V was pared by 0 bases and J by 3 bases, with 6 bases between. The CDR3 coding sequence is TGCGCCAGCAGCCAAGACCGCGTCTACGAGCAGTACTTC. It codes for CASSQDRVYEQYF.

This clone was seen only once. The chain uses TRBV6-5 and TRBJ1-2; 8 bases match TRBD1. In germline, CDR1 is MNHEY, CDR2 SVGAGI. The CDR3 has 14 residues. Germline trimming cut 6 bases from V and 5 bases from J; bases unmatched to any gene: 8. CDR3 sequence: CASSAGQASYGYTF. The CDR3 region has the DNA TGTGCCAGCAGCGCGGGACAGGCAAGTTATGGCTACACCTTC.

This clone was found once. The chain combines TRBV19 with TRBJ1-2; a possible D gene is TRBD1 (5 bases). Deletions cut 3 bases from V and 2 bases from J, with 7 bases between. The length of the CDR3 is 13 residues. Germline V gene sequence: CDR1 LNHDA, CDR2 SQIVND (reference sequence). The CDR3 sequence is CASSIQGNYGYTF. CDR3 bases: TGTGCCAGTAGTATCCAGGGAAACTATGGCTACACCTTC.

The genes are TRBV19 and TRBJ1-4, with D possibly being TRBD1 (5 bases). Trimming took off 4 bases at V and 5 bases at J, with 17 bases between the two ends. Germline CDR1 reads LNHDA; CDR2 reads SQIVND (reference sequence). This CDR3 comprises 16 residues. The CDR3 DNA follows: TGTGCCAGTAGTACCACCGGGACTGGGGGGAATGAAAAACTGTTTTTT. This codes for CASSTTGTGGNEKLFF.

This chain links TRBV5-6 with TRBJ2-5, with D possibly TRBD1 on 6 matching bases. The CDR3 is 13 residues long. Germline V gene lookup returns CDR1 SGHDT and CDR2 YYEEEE. Trimming took 4 bases from V and 4 from J, leaving 11 bases between them. In DNA, the CDR3 is TGTGCCAGCAGCCCCGGACAGTTAGAGACCCAGTACTTC. Encoded protein: CASSPGQLETQYF.

The rearrangement uses TRBV6-6 and TRBJ1-5, with TRBD1 matching over 8 bases. Trimming cost V 6 bases and J 5 bases; bases outside gene matches: 3. This CDR3 region has 13 residues. Looked up from germline, CDR1 is MNHNY and CDR2 is SVGAGI (reference sequence). The chain's CDR3 is CASRTGVYQPQHF. Here the CDR3 DNA reads TGTGCCAGCAGGACAGGGGTTTATCAGCCCCAGCATTTT.